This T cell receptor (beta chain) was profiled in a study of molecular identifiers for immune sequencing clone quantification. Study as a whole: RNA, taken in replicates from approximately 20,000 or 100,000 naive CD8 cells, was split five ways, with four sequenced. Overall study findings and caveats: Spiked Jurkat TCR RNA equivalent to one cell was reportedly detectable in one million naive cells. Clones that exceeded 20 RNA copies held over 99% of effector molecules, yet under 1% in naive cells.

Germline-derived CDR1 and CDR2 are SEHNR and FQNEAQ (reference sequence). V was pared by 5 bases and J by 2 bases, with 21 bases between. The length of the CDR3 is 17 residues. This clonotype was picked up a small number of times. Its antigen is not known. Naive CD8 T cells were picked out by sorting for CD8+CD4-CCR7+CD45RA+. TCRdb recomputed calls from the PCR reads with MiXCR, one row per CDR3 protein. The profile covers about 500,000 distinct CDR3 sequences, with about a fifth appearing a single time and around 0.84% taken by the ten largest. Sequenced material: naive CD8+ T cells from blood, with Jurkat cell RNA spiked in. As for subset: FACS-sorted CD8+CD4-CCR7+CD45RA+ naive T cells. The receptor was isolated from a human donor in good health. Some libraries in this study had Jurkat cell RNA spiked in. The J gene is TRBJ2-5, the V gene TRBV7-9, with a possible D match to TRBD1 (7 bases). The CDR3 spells CASSREEGQGGQETQYF. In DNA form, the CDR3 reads TGTGCCAGCAGCCGAGAGGAGGGCCAGGGGGGACAAGAGACCCAGTACTTC.